Below are 23 T cell receptor beta chains sequenced from a single sample in a study of T cells after yellow fever vaccination. Each CDR3 protein gets one entry after TCRdb re-called the 5' RACE reads with MiXCR. The table records about 320,000 distinct CDR3 sequences, around 13% of them present only once. The source material was CD4+ T cells sorted from PBMCs, sampled 15 days after the yellow fever booster vaccination. These receptors were obtained from a man between 18 and 29 years old who received the YFV17D yellow fever vaccine.

This clonotype was detected a few times. The V and J genes are TRBV10-3 and TRBJ2-7; maybe TRBD1 (5 bases). The V and J ends lost 1 base and 5 bases respectively, with 9 bases between them. Germline loops: CDR1 ENHRY, CDR2 SYGVKD. The CDR3 has 13 residues. The CDR3 sequence: CAISEWQGNEQYV. The CDR3 DNA reads TGTGCCATCAGTGAGTGGCAGGGAAACGAGCAGTACGTC.

This clonotype appeared many times. The CDR3 DNA reads as TGTGCCAGCAGATTTGGGGAGTCGGGCAATCAGCCCCAGCATTTT. Amino acid sequence: CASRFGESGNQPQHF. The chain joins TRBV6-6 to TRBJ1-5; D ambiguous. CDR3 size: 15 residues. Trimming removed 6 bases from V and 2 bases from J, with 14 bases in between. Germline CDR1 reads MNHNY; CDR2 reads SVGAGI (reference sequence).

The rearrangement uses TRBV4-2 and TRBJ2-1; 7 positions match TRBD1. With V trimmed by 2 bases and J by 7 bases, 2 bases remained unmatched. There are 13 residues in the CDR3. Germline V CDR1 and CDR2: LGHNA, YNFKEQ. CDR3 protein: CASSQRGLNEQFF. The CDR3 DNA sequence: TGTGCCAGCAGCCAAAGGGGGCTTAATGAGCAGTTCTTC.

V gene TRBV5-1 combines with J gene TRBJ1-6; possible D gene TRBD1, 5 bases. Germline V lookup: CDR1 SGHRS, CDR2 YFSETQ. Trimming pared 0 bases from V and 0 bases from J, leaving 10 bases between. This CDR3 region has 17 residues. The CDR3 spells CASSLGQGGSYNSPLHF. Written as DNA, the CDR3 is TGCGCCAGCAGCTTGGGGCAGGGTGGCTCCTATAATTCACCCCTCCACTTT.

Only a few counts were recorded for this clonotype. The V call is TRBV10-2, the J call TRBJ2-3; 9 positions agree with TRBD1. The CDR3 covers 20 residues. The V gene end was trimmed by 8 bases and the J gene end by 0 bases; junction bases not matched to a gene: 21. From germline, CDR1 is WSHSY and CDR2 SAAADI. CDR3 residues: CASPRFKPGQGVVSTDTQYF. For the CDR3, the DNA is TGCGCCAGCCCACGCTTTAAACCGGGACAGGGAGTAGTCAGCACAGATACGCAGTATTTT.

This clonotype has at least ten counts. V and J are TRBV4-3 and TRBJ2-1; 11 bases fit TRBD2. The length of the CDR3 is 15 residues. Trimming removed 4 bases from V and 8 bases from J; junction bases left unmatched: 7. CDR1 is LGHNA and CDR2 is YSLEER in the germline V gene. The CDR3 bases are TGCGCCAGCAGCCTGTTAGCGGGGGGGCCCCATGAGCAGTTCTTC. It is translated as CASSLLAGGPHEQFF.

This clonotype has more than one count but fewer than ten. The rearrangement joins TRBV7-7 to TRBJ2-5; possible D gene TRBD2, 6 bases. CDR3 size: 15 residues. CDR1 is SSHAT, CDR2 FNYEAQ, per germline (reference sequence). The V end was cut by 3 bases, the J end by 2 bases, with 13 bases between. The CDR3 sequence: CASSFGRGFQETQYF. Here the CDR3 DNA reads TGTGCCAGCAGCTTCGGCCGGGGGTTTCAAGAGACCCAGTACTTC.

This clonotype was recorded at least ten times. This chain's CDR3 is CASSKTGQGSTGELFF. CDR3 in DNA: TGTGCCAGCAGCAAAACTGGACAGGGGAGCACCGGGGAGCTGTTTTTT. The J gene is TRBJ2-2, the V gene TRBV11-2; the match to TRBD1 covers 9 bases. Germline CDR1 is SGHAT and CDR2 is FQNNGV. This CDR3 region has 16 residues. V was pared by 5 bases and J by 4 bases, with 8 bases of the junction left unmatched.

The chain couples TRBV7-3 to TRBJ1-3; possible D gene TRBD1, 5 bases. Germline CDR1 SGHTA, CDR2 FQGTGA. The CDR3 contains 15 residues. Between the trimmed V and J ends, which lost 5 bases and 2 bases, there was a span of 13 bases. CDR3 bases: TGTGCCAGCAGCCAGCAAGCGGGACCTGGAAACACCATATATTTT. The encoded protein is CASSQQAGPGNTIYF.

This clonotype was picked up a small number of times. The chain joins TRBV14 to TRBJ2-1; D unresolved. Trimming took 4 bases from V and 3 from J, leaving 16 bases between them. Germline V gives CDR1 SGHDN, CDR2 FVKESK. The CDR3 is 16 residues long. The CDR3 sequence is CASSRPNGLFYNEQFF. DNA of the CDR3: TGTGCCAGCAGCCGCCCAAACGGGCTTTTCTACAATGAGCAGTTCTTC.

The chain has TRBV5-1 and TRBJ2-3, with 10 positions matching TRBD2. Germline CDR1 reads SGHRS; CDR2 reads YFSETQ. V was pared by 4 bases and J by 5 bases, with 4 bases of the junction left unmatched. There are 14 residues in the CDR3. The CDR3 region has the DNA TGCGCCAGCAGCATTCGGACTAGCGGAGATACGCAGTATTTT. It translates to CASSIRTSGDTQYF.

The chain links TRBV4-1 to TRBJ2-5; 11 positions match TRBD2. This CDR3 is built from 17 residues. CDR1 MGHRA and CDR2 YSYEKL come from the germline V gene. V shed 4 bases, J shed 0 bases, and the junction held 7 bases outside the gene matches. The DNA for the CDR3 is TGCGCCAGCAGCCTAACCGCTAGCGGGGGGTACCAAGAGACCCAGTACTTC. This codes for CASSLTASGGYQETQYF.

This clonotype was seen more than once but under ten times. The chain is built from TRBV6-5 and TRBJ1-5; D remains unclear. The V gene lost 6 bases and the J gene lost 3 bases, with 9 bases spanning the gap. The germline CDR1 and CDR2 sequences are MNHEY and SVGAGI. The CDR3 spans 13 residues. The CDR3, as DNA: TGTGCCAGCAGAGGACGAGCCAATCAGCCCCAGCATTTT. As protein: CASRGRANQPQHF.

This clonotype appeared many times. This chain connects TRBV7-9 to TRBJ2-1, with a possible D match to TRBD1 (6 bases). V was trimmed by 2 bases and J by 4 bases, leaving 6 bases between them. CDR3 size: 13 residues. Germline V CDR1 and CDR2: SEHNR, FQNEAQ (reference sequence). This CDR3 reads CASSLTGYNEQFF. CDR3 bases: TGTGCCAGCAGCTTAACAGGGTACAATGAGCAGTTCTTC.

In its sample, this clonotype was seen many times. The chain joins TRBV10-3 to TRBJ2-7; 11 bases map to TRBD1. V dropped 6 bases and J dropped 4; count of bases not matched to a gene: 5. The germline V gene encodes CDR1 ENHRY and CDR2 SYGVKD. This CDR3 is built from 14 residues. The CDR3 DNA reads as TGTGCCATCAGAGGACAGGGGGCTGGATACGAGCAGTACTTC. Encoded protein: CAIRGQGAGYEQYF.

The chain carries TRBV9 and TRBJ2-2, with D maybe TRBD1 (6 bases). The ends were cut back, 4 bases at V and 5 bases at J, with 15 bases in the middle. The germline CDR1 and CDR2 sequences are SGDLS and YYNGEE. This CDR3 contains 15 residues. This CDR3 reads CASSRELGATGELFF. CDR3 DNA sequence: TGTGCCAGCAGCCGAGAATTGGGGGCAACCGGGGAGCTGTTTTTT.

V gene TRBV6-5 combines with J gene TRBJ1-1; the match to TRBD1 covers 10 bases. Looked up from germline, CDR1 is MNHEY and CDR2 is SVGAGI. The length of the CDR3 is 16 residues. The trim removed 4 bases at V and 2 bases at J, leaving 7 bases unmatched. DNA for the CDR3: TGTGCCAGCAGTTCCTTCTGGACAGGGGGAAACACTGAAGCTTTCTTT. It encodes CASSSFWTGGNTEAFF.

This clonotype was detected a few times. V is TRBV29-1 and J is TRBJ2-1; the D is unclear. The CDR3 has 12 amino acids. Germline V gene lookup returns CDR1 SQVTM and CDR2 ANQGSEA. Trimming left V 4 bases short and J 7 bases short, with 11 bases between. The DNA of the CDR3 is TGCAGCGTTGGGCCCGAAGGAAATGAGCAGTTCTTC. Its translation is CSVGPEGNEQFF.

The table lists this clonotype with a few counts. The chain joins TRBV27 to TRBJ2-5, with TRBD1 as a possible D gene (6 bases). There are 18 residues in the CDR3. Germline CDR1 reads MNHEY; CDR2 reads SMNVEV (reference sequence). Trimming left V 3 bases short and J 5 bases short, with 25 bases between. The CDR3 protein is CASSFFSSRGQPGETQYF. DNA of the CDR3: TGTGCCAGCAGTTTCTTTTCTTCGCGTGGACAGCCCGGGGAGACCCAGTACTTC.

The chain employs TRBV7-6 and TRBJ1-4; the D is unclear. V lost 1 base, J lost 10 bases, and 16 bases lay in between. This CDR3 spans 15 amino acids. Germline assignment: CDR1 SGHVS and CDR2 FNYEAQ. CDR3 in DNA: TGTGCCAGCAGCTTAGGGTCAAGGAGTTCTGGAAAACTGTTTTTT. As protein: CASSLGSRSSGKLFF.

This clonotype came up a few times. The genes are TRBV10-2 and TRBJ2-3; TRBD1 aligns across 7 bases. The CDR3 runs 12 residues. Per germline, CDR1 WSHSY and CDR2 SAAADI. V was clipped by 6 bases and J by 9 bases; unmatched bases: 6. The chain's CDR3 is CASSRTGVTQYF. In DNA form, the CDR3 reads TGCGCCAGCAGCAGGACAGGAGTGACGCAGTATTTT.

This clonotype was observed at least ten times. The J gene is TRBJ1-5, the V gene TRBV6-2 or TRBV6-3; D perhaps matches TRBD1 (5 bases). Deletions cut 3 bases from V and 4 bases from J, with 16 bases between. CDR3 size: 16 residues. CDR1 is MNHEY and CDR2 is SVGEGT in the germline V gene. The CDR3 spells CASSYPGGGINQPQHF. Written as DNA, the CDR3 is TGTGCCAGCAGTTATCCTGGTGGGGGGATTAATCAGCCCCAGCATTTT.

This clonotype appeared a few times. The chain couples TRBV6-2 or TRBV6-3 to TRBJ2-1; D not resolved. In germline, CDR1 is MNHEY, CDR2 SVGEGT. V was trimmed by 0 bases and J by 2 bases, leaving 11 bases between them. This CDR3 has 16 amino acids. The CDR3 nucleotides are TGTGCCAGCAGTTACTCGTTGGGTCCCCCCTACAATGAGCAGTTCTTC. This gives the protein CASSYSLGPPYNEQFF.